Following are 16 T cell receptor beta chains from one sample sequenced in a study of blood T cell repertoires in COVID-19. Method: immunoSEQ multiplex PCR; TCRdb's copy keeps in-frame clones and lacks some. The data contain about 670,000 clones, around 90% of them singletons. The specimen sequenced was peripheral blood. Receptors were obtained from a woman between 18 and 29 years old with acute or convalescent COVID-19.

V and J are TRBV24-1 and TRBJ1-1, with 9 bases matching TRBD1. The junction had 7 bases not matched to a gene; V was cut back by 9 bases and J by 0 bases. The CDR3 loop spans 15 amino acids. Germline V lookup: CDR1 KGHDR, CDR2 SFDVKD. CDR3 sequence: CATRPGTGLNTEAFF. The CDR3 DNA reads as TGTGCCACCCGTCCCGGGACAGGGTTGAACACTGAAGCTTTCTTT.

The rearrangement links TRBV15 to TRBJ2-2, with 8 bases that match TRBD1. Germline V gives CDR1 LNHNV, CDR2 YYDKDF (reference sequence). V lost 6 bases and J lost 5; bases outside the gene matches: 2. This CDR3 has 13 amino acids. The CDR3 region has the DNA TGTGCCACCAGGGACAGGGCGACCGGGGAGCTGTTTTTT. Translation: CATRDRATGELFF.

The chain links TRBV7-6 to TRBJ2-7, with D perhaps TRBD1 (5 bases). The length of the CDR3 is 15 residues. V gave up 5 bases and J gave up 0 bases, with 14 bases separating them. Per the germline V gene, CDR1 is SGHVS and CDR2 is FNYEAQ. The CDR3 coding sequence is TGTGCCAGCAGCGTAGGGGCGCAAAGCTCCTACGAGCAGTACTTC. This encodes CASSVGAQSSYEQYF.

This chain joins TRBV11-3 and TRBJ2-1, with TRBD2 matching 10 bases. The CDR3 loop spans 16 amino acids. V was clipped by 1 base and J by 1 base; unmatched bases: 1. The germline gives CDR1 SGHNT, CDR2 YENEEA. The CDR3 region is CASSLGTSGSYNEQFF. The CDR3 nucleotides read TGTGCCAGCAGCTTAGGGACTAGCGGTTCCTACAATGAGCAGTTCTTC.

In this sample, this clone turned up once. This rearrangement joins TRBV5-4 to TRBJ2-7; D remains ambiguous. The CDR3 length is 13 residues. Per the germline V gene, CDR1 is SGHNT and CDR2 is YYREEE (reference sequence). V was clipped by 0 bases and J by 2 bases, with 6 bases between them. The CDR3 region has the DNA TGTGCCAGCAGCTTGGATCTCCCCTACGAGCAGTACTTC. Translating it yields CASSLDLPYEQYF.

V and J are TRBV5-1 and TRBJ1-2; D gene uncertain. CDR3 length: 11 residues. V lost 5 bases, J lost 7 bases, and 9 bases lay in between. Germline CDR1 SGHRS, CDR2 YFSETQ. In DNA form, the CDR3 reads TGCGCCAGCAGTCGGGGTCCTGGCTACACCTTC. As protein: CASSRGPGYTF.

The rearrangement uses TRBV19 and TRBJ2-1; 7 nucleotides align to TRBD2. The V segment lost 7 bases and the J segment 4 bases; nucleotides outside the gene matches: 10. This CDR3 has 15 residues. CDR1 and CDR2 (germline): LNHDA, SQIVND (reference sequence). The CDR3 here is CASNTGGGGYNEQFF. CDR3 nucleotide sequence: TGTGCCAGTAATACGGGCGGGGGAGGATACAATGAGCAGTTCTTC.

V usage is TRBV9 and J usage is TRBJ1-1, with 9 nucleotides matching TRBD1. The length of the CDR3 is 15 residues. With V trimmed by 3 bases and J by 10 bases, 13 bases remained unmatched. The V gene's germline CDR1 is SGDLS and CDR2 YYNGEE. The CDR3 sequence: CASSGAGQGKGGAFF. The CDR3 region has the DNA TGTGCCAGCAGCGGAGCGGGACAGGGCAAGGGAGGAGCTTTCTTT.

The chain has TRBV6-4 and TRBJ2-2, with D possibly being TRBD2 (7 bases). Per germline, CDR1 MRHNA and CDR2 SNTAGT. V was pared by 5 bases and J by 3 bases, with 10 bases between. The CDR3 is 14 residues long. The CDR3 here is CASSTGRDTGELFF. CDR3 DNA: TGTGCCAGCAGTACAGGGAGGGACACCGGGGAGCTGTTTTTT.

The chain has TRBV10-3 and TRBJ2-7; the match to TRBD1 covers 9 bases. The CDR3 covers 15 residues. After removal of 5 bases from V and 2 bases from J, the junction contained 7 bases not matched to a gene. Per the germline V gene, CDR1 is ENHRY and CDR2 is SYGVKD. CDR3 loop: CAISSRDRVPYEQYF. In DNA form, the CDR3 reads TGTGCCATCAGTTCCCGGGACAGGGTACCCTACGAGCAGTACTTC.

This clone was seen once. J is TRBJ1-6 and V is TRBV7-6; D ambiguous. Looked up from germline, CDR1 is SGHVS and CDR2 is FNYEAQ. V lost 6 bases and J 0 bases, leaving 18 bases between the germline ends. The CDR3 sequence is 18 residues long. The CDR3 loop reads CASSLLPLHSSYNSPLHF. The CDR3 nucleotides read TGTGCCAGCAGTCTACTGCCTCTACACAGCTCCTATAATTCACCCCTCCACTTT.

The gene calls are TRBV13 and TRBJ2-7, with 10 bases lining up with TRBD2. Germline CDR1 and CDR2: PRHDT and FYEKMQ (reference sequence). The CDR3 is made up of 17 amino acids. The trim removed 5 bases at V and 3 bases at J, leaving 13 bases unmatched. As DNA, the CDR3 is TGTGCCAGCAGCCTAGTGGGTAGCGGGGGGCCTAACTACGAGCAGTACTTC. Translation: CASSLVGSGGPNYEQYF.

The chain is built from TRBV7-3 and TRBJ2-3, with D possibly TRBD2 on 5 matching bases. The V gene's germline CDR1 is SGHTA and CDR2 FQGTGA. V dropped 5 bases and J dropped 8 bases, with 11 bases sitting between them. The CDR3 has 12 residues. CDR3 loop: CASSPSSGTQYF. In DNA, the CDR3 is TGTGCCAGCAGCCCTAGCTCGGGTACGCAGTATTTT.

This chain connects TRBV14 to TRBJ1-5; D perhaps matches TRBD1 (5 bases). The CDR3 consists of 14 residues. Trimming stripped 6 bases from V and 3 bases from J, with 12 bases between. The germline V gene has CDR1 SGHDN and CDR2 FVKESK. CDR3 in DNA: TGTGCCAGCAGTCCTGGACATTCCAATCAGCCCCAGCATTTT. Translation gives CASSPGHSNQPQHF.

The CDR3 sequence is CASSYRALNTEAFF. CDR3 DNA sequence: TGCGCCAGCAGCTACAGGGCCCTGAACACTGAAGCTTTCTTT. V usage is TRBV5-1 and J usage is TRBJ1-1; D perhaps matches TRBD1 (6 bases). Per the germline V gene, CDR1 is SGHRS and CDR2 is YFSETQ. Trimming removed 3 bases at V and 0 bases at J, with 9 bases between. CDR3 size: 14 residues.

The V call is TRBV21-1, the J call TRBJ2-2; TRBD1, the table's D call, lacks a check against the DNA. TRBV21-1 is a recognized pseudogene. The CDR3 runs 18 residues. The CDR3 region has the DNA TGTGCCAGCAGCAAAGTGGGGACAGGGGGCGCGGAGGACGGGGAGCTGTTTTTT. It specifies CASSKVGTGGAEDGELFF.